What follows are 4 T cell receptor beta chains derived from one specimen sequenced in a study of radiotherapy plus CTLA-4 blockade in lung cancer (dated by TCRdb to the late 2010s). Library generation was performed with the immunoSEQ multiplex PCR assay. What TCRdb holds here is the immuneACCESS table cut down to in-frame rearrangements. Part of the clones is not present; checked against another copy, under half of the missing clones reflect an unresolved V gene, and the others are unexplained. The sample includes 90,000 to 100,000 clones, with about four fifths observed a single time. 2.8% of the sample rests with the top ten. Source: peripheral blood, taken from a patient treated with radiotherapy plus ipilimumab. The receptors here all came from a human donor with non-small cell lung cancer who had a partial response to radiotherapy plus ipilimumab. Some clones in this sample may be carry-over from other donors' samples.

The CDR3 DNA follows: TGTGCCAGCAGTTTACGGCAGGGCTGGGAGCAGTACTTC. Protein sequence: CASSLRQGWEQYF. This chain uses TRBV27 with TRBJ2-7; weak D call: TRBD1 (5 bases). V lost 2 bases and J lost 7, with 12 bases in between. In germline, CDR1 is MNHEY, CDR2 SMNVEV (reference sequence). CDR3 size: 13 residues.

The genes are TRBV7-2 and TRBJ1-2, with D unclear. Germline-derived CDR1 and CDR2 are SGHTA and FQGNSA. The CDR3 is 12 amino acids. V lost 2 bases and J lost 4, with 5 bases in between. The CDR3: CASSLYGYGYTF. The CDR3 DNA reads TGTGCCAGCAGCTTATACGGCTATGGCTACACCTTC.

The V and J genes are TRBV2 and TRBJ1-5; D possibly corresponds to TRBD1 (5 bases). The CDR3 loop spans 13 amino acids. Germline loops: CDR1 SNHLY, CDR2 FYNNEI. Trimming removed 9 bases at V and 2 bases at J, with 11 bases between. CDR3: CASEKGGNQPQHF. CDR3 DNA sequence: TGTGCCAGTGAAAAAGGGGGCAATCAGCCCCAGCATTTT.

The chain combines TRBV11-3 with TRBJ2-3; D is uncertain. V lost 5 bases, J lost 3 bases, and 15 bases lay in between. The CDR3 is 15 amino acids. CDR1 is SGHNT and CDR2 is YENEEA in the germline V gene. CDR3 sequence reads: CASSPRTGSTDTQYF. Written as DNA, the CDR3 is TGTGCCAGCAGCCCCCGCACCGGTAGTACAGATACGCAGTATTTT.